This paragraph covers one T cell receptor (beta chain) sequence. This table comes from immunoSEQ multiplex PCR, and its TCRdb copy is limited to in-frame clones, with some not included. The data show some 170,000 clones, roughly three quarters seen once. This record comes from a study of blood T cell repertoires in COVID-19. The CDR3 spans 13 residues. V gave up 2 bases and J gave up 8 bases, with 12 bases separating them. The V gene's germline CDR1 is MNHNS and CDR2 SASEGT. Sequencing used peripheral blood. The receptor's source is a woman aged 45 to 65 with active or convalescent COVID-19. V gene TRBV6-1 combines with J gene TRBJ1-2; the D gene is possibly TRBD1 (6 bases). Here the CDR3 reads CASSELTGQGYTF. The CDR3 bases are TGTGCCAGCAGTGAATTAACAGGGCAAGGCTACACCTTC.